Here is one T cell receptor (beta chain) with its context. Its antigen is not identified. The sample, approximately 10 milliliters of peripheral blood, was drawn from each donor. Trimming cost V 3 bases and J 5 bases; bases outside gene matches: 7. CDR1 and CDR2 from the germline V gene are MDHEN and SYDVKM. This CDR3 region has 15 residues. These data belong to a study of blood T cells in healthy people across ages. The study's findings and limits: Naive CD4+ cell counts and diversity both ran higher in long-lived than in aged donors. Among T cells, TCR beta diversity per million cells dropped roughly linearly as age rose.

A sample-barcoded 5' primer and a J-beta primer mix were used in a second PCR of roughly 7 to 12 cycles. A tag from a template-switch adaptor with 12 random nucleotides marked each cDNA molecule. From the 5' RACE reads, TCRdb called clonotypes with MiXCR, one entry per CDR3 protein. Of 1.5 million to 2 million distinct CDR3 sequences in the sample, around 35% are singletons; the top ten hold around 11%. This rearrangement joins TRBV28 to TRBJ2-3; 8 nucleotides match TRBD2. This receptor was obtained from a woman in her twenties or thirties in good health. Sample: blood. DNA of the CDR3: TGTGCCAGCAGTTTCCAGCGGGAGCTTATAGATACGCAGTATTTT. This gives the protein CASSFQRELIDTQYF.